Only a few counts were recorded for the clone carrying this TCR beta chain. The same CDR3 can be traced to other DNA sequences in this sample. Germline CDR1 SGHTA, CDR2 FQGNSA. This CDR3 spans 14 amino acids. V lost 5 bases and J lost 2, with 12 bases in between. This entry belongs to a study of blood T cell repertoires in COVID-19. Background on the study: PBMCs, B-cell-depleted T cells, or T cells provided the cDNA or gDNA that made up the material.

In the original analysis: Nucleated cell counts were estimated from reference gene primer amplification. The data were produced by immunoSEQ multiplex PCR, yet TCRdb's version contains in-frame clones alone and is incomplete. That table is the source of V, J and clone size, and D and trimming were worked out from the DNA. This table holds 150,000 to 200,000 clones, roughly 83% found once. The age range of participants was about 18 to 95 years, with residence in around 22 US areas. Participant-reported clinical history was the basis for cohort assignment. The sequence was obtained from a man in his 70s who had been exposed to COVID-19. This sequence joins TRBV7-2 and TRBJ2-5, with D tentatively TRBD1 (6 bases). Sequencing input: PBMCs or T cells enriched from blood (not recorded which). CDR3 loop: CASSLTGIQETQYF. The CDR3 region has the DNA TGTGCCAGCAGCCTGACAGGAATTCAAGAGACCCAGTACTTC.